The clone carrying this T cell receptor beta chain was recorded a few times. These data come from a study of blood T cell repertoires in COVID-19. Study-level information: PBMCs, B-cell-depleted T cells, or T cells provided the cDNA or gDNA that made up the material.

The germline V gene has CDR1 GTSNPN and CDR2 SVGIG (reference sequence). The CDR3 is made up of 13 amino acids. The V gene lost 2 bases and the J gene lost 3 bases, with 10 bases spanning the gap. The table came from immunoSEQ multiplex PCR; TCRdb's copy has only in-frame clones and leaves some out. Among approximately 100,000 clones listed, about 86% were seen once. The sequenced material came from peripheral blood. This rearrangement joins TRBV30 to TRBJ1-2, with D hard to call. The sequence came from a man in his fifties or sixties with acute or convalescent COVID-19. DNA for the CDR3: TGTGCCTGGAGTTCCGGGTTGGACTATGGCTACACCTTC. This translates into CAWSSGLDYGYTF. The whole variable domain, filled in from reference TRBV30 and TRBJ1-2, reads SQTIHQWPATLVQPVGSPLSLECTVEGTSNPNLYWYRQAAGRGLQLLFYSVGIGQISSEVPQNLSASRPQDRQFILSSKKLLLSDSGFYLCAWSSGLDYGYTFGSGTRLTVV.